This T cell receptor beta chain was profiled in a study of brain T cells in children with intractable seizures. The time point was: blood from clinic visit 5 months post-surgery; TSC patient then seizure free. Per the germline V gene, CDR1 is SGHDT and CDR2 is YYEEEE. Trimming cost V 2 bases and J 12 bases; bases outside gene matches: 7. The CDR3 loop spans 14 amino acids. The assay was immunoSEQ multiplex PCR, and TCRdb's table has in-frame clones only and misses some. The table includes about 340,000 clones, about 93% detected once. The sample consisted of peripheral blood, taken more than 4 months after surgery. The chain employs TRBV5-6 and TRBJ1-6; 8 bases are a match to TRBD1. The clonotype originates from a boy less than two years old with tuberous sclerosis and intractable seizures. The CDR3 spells CASSFGTGLRPLHF. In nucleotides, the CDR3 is TGTGCCAGCAGCTTCGGGACAGGCCTTAGACCCCTCCACTTT.